Following are 5 T cell receptor beta chains from one sample sequenced in a study of T-cell reconstitution after alpha-beta-depleted transplantation in children. For TCRbeta, the library was prepared with unique molecular identifiers. TCRdb ran MiXCR on the PCR reads and lists one entry per CDR3 protein. The table lists 200,000 to 250,000 distinct CDR3 sequences, around 11% of them singletons. The specimen was PBMCs from the stem cell graft donor, collected from the stem cell graft. These receptors all stem from a human donor who donated a stem cell graft to a child with acute lymphoblastic leukemia.

The sample holds many counts of this clonotype. V is TRBV27 and J is TRBJ1-5; a possible D gene is TRBD1 (5 bases). V was shortened by 4 bases and J by 7 bases, with 14 bases between the two germline ends. The CDR3 is made up of 14 amino acids. CDR1 MNHEY and CDR2 SMNVEV come from the germline V gene (reference sequence). CDR3 sequence: CASSSGAGRQPQHF. The CDR3 DNA is TGTGCCAGCAGTTCTGGGGCAGGGCGGCAGCCCCAGCATTTT.

The sample holds many counts of this clonotype. The chain employs TRBV6-5 and TRBJ2-5, with 12 bases that match TRBD2. Germline CDR1 is MNHEY and CDR2 is SVGAGI. The CDR3 is 17 residues long. Losses at the gene ends were 2 bases for V and 2 bases for J; bases not matched to a gene: 6. The DNA for the CDR3 is TGTGCCAGCAGTTACCGAAGCCTAGCGGGAGGGCAAGAGACCCAGTACTTC. This codes for CASSYRSLAGGQETQYF.

This clonotype was seen many times. The rearrangement joins TRBV10-3 to TRBJ2-7; TRBD1 agrees at 7 bases. The CDR3 has 13 amino acids. V shed 7 bases, J shed 2 bases, and the junction held 5 bases outside the gene matches. CDR1 ENHRY and CDR2 SYGVKD come from the germline V gene. CDR3 residues: CAITDRSTYEQYF. In DNA, the CDR3 is TGTGCCATCACGGACAGGTCCACCTACGAGCAGTACTTC.

This clonotype was counted a few times. V and J are TRBV29-1 and TRBJ2-7; no definite D call. Germline CDR1 and CDR2: SQVTM and ANQGSEA. V was shortened by 4 bases and J by 1 base, with 11 bases between the two germline ends. The CDR3 runs to 13 residues. This chain's CDR3 is CSVVYYGSYEQYF. In nucleotides, the CDR3 is TGCAGCGTTGTATACTACGGTTCCTACGAGCAGTACTTC.

This clonotype was recorded many times. This chain joins TRBV5-8 and TRBJ1-4, with TRBD1 matching 7 bases. Trimming cost V 3 bases and J 7 bases; bases outside gene matches: 12. The CDR3 length is 16 residues. Germline loops: CDR1 SGHTS, CDR2 YDEGEE. The CDR3 region has the DNA TGTGCCAGCAGCTGGGGACAGCCCTACGTCGGTGAAAAACTGTTTTTT. Protein sequence: CASSWGQPYVGEKLFF.